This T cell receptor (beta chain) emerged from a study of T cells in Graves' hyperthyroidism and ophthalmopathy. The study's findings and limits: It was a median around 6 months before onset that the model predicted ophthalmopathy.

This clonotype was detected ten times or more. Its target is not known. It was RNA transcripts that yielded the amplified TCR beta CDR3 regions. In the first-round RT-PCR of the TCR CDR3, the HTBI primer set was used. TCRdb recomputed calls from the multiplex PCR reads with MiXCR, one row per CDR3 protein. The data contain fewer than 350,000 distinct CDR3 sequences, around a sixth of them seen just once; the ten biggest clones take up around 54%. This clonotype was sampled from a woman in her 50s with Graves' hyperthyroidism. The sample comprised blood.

Here the CDR3 DNA reads TGTGCCAGCAGTTCAGCCCTAACAGGTGCAACTAATGAAAAACTGTTTTTT. This translates into CASSSALTGATNEKLFF. V usage is TRBV12-3 or TRBV12-4 and J usage is TRBJ1-4; D possibly corresponds to TRBD1 (5 bases). The ends were cut back, 4 bases at V and 0 bases at J, with 15 bases in the middle. CDR3 length: 17 amino acids.